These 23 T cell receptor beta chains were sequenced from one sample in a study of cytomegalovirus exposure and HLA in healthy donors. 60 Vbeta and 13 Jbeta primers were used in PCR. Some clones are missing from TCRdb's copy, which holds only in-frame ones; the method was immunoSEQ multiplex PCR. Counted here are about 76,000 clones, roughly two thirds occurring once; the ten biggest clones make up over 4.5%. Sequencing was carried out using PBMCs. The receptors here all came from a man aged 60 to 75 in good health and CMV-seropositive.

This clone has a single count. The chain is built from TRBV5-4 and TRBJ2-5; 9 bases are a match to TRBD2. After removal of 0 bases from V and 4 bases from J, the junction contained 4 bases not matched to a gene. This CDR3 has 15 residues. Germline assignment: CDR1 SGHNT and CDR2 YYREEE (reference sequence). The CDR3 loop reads CASSLGAGGPETQYF. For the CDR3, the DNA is TGTGCCAGCAGCTTGGGGGCGGGAGGGCCAGAGACCCAGTACTTC.

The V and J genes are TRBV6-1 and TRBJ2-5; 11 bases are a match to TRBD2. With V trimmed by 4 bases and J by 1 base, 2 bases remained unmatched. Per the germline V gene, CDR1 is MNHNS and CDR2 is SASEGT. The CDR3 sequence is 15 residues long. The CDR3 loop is CASSGGLAGQETQYF. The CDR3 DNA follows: TGTGCCAGCAGTGGAGGACTAGCGGGCCAAGAGACCCAGTACTTC.

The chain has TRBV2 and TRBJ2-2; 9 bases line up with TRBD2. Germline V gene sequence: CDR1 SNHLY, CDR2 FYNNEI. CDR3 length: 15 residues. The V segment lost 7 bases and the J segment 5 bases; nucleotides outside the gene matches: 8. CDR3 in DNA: TGTGCCAGCACGACTAGCGGAGGGAAGACCGGGGAGCTGTTTTTT. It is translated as CASTTSGGKTGELFF.

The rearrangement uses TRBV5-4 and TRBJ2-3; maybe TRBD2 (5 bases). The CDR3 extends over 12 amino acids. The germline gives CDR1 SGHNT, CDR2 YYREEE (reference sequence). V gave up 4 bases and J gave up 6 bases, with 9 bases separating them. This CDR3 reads CASSPGGDTQYF. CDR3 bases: TGTGCCAGCAGCCCCGGCGGGGATACGCAGTATTTT.

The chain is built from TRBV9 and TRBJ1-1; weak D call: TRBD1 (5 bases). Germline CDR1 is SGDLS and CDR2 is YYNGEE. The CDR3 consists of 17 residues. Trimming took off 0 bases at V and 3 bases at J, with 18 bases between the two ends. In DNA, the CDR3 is TGTGCCAGCAGCGTAGATGGCAGGGATGGTTTGGACACTGAAGCTTTCTTT. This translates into CASSVDGRDGLDTEAFF.

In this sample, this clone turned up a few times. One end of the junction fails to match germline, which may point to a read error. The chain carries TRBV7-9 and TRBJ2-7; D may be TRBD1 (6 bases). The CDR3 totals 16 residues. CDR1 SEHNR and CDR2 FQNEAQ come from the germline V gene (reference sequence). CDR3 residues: CSSSDSAGTLNYEQYF. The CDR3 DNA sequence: TGTTCCAGCAGCGATTCCGCCGGGACACTGAACTACGAGCAGTACTTC.

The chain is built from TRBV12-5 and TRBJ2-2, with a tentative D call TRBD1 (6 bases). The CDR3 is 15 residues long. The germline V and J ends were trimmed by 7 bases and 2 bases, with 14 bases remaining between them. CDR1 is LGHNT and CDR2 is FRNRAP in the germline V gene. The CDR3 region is CASAPTGLNTGELFF. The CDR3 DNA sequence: TGTGCTAGTGCCCCTACAGGGTTAAACACCGGGGAGCTGTTTTTT.

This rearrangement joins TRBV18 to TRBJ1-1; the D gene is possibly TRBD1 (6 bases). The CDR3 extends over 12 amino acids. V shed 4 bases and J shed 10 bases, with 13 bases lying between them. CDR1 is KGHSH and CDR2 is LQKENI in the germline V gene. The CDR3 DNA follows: TGTGCCAGCTCACGACAGGAGGTTGGAGCTTTCTTT. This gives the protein CASSRQEVGAFF.

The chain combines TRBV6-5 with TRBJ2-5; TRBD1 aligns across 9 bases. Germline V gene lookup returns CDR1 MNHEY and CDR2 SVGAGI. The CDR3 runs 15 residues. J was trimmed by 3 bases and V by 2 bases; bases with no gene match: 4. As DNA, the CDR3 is TGTGCCAGCAGTTACGGGACAGGGTGGGAAGAGACCCAGTACTTC. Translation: CASSYGTGWEETQYF.

The CDR3 is CASSQGHMEPQHF. The CDR3 DNA reads as TGTGCCAGCTCGCAAGGACATATGGAGCCCCAGCATTTT. This chain links TRBV18 with TRBJ1-5; D is perhaps TRBD1 (5 bases). The length of the CDR3 is 13 residues. The ends were cut back, 6 bases at V and 8 bases at J, with 14 bases in the middle. The germline CDR1 and CDR2 sequences are KGHSH and LQKENI. The full variable domain, rest sourced from reference TRBV18 and TRBJ1-5, is NAGVMQNPRHLVRRRGQEARLRCSPMKGHSHVYWYRQLPEEGLKFMVYLQKENIIDESGMPKERFSAEFPKEGPSILRIQQVVRGDSAAYFCASSQGHMEPQHFGDGTRLSIL.

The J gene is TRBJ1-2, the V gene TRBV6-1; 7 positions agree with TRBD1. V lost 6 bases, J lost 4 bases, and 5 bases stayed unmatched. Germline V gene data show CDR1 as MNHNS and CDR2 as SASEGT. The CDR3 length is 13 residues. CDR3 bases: TGTGCCAGCAGCCCCAGGGACAGCTATGGCTACACCTTC. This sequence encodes CASSPRDSYGYTF.

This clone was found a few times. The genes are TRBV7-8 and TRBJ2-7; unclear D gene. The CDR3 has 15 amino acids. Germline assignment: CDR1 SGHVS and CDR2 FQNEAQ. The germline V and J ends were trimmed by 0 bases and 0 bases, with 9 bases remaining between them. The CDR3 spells CASSLAQGGSYEQYF. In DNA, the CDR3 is TGTGCCAGCAGCTTAGCGCAAGGCGGCTCCTACGAGCAGTACTTC.

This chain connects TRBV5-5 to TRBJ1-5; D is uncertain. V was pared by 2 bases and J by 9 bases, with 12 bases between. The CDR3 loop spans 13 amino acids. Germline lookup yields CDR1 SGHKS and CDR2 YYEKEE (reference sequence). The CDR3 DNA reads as TGTGCCAGCAGCTTTAGCGACATTTGGCCCCAGCATTTT. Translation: CASSFSDIWPQHF.

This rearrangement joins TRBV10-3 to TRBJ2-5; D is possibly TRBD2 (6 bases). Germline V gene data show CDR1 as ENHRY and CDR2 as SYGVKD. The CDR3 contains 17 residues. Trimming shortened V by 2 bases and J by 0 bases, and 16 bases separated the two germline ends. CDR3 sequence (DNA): TGTGCCATCAGTGAGGGGCGGGGAATCCTAGACCAAGAGACCCAGTACTTC. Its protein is CAISEGRGILDQETQYF.

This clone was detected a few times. Here the CDR3 DNA reads TGTGCCAGCAGTTATTTTGGCGCCAACGGGAACACCATATATTTT. It translates to CASSYFGANGNTIYF. The rearrangement uses TRBV6-5 and TRBJ1-3; D gene unclear. This CDR3 spans 15 amino acids. Germline assignment: CDR1 MNHEY and CDR2 SVGAGI. V lost 3 bases, J lost 7 bases, and 16 bases lay in between.

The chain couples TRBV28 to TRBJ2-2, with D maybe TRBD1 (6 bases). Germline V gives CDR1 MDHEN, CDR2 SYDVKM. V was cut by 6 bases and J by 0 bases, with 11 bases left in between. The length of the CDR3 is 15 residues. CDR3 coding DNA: TGTGCCAGCAGCACGACAGGAGCGAACACCGGGGAGCTGTTTTTT. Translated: CASSTTGANTGELFF.

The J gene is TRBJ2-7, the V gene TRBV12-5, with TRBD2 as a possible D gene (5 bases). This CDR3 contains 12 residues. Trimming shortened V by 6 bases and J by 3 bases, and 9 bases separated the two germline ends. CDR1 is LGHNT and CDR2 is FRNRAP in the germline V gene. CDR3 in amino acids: CASGADYYEQYF. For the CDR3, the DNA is TGTGCTAGTGGGGCAGACTACTACGAGCAGTACTTC.

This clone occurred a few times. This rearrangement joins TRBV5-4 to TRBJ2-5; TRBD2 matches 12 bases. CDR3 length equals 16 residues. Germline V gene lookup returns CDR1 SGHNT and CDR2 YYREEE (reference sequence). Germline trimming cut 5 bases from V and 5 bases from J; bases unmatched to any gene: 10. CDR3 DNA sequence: TGTGCCAGCAGGACTAGCGGGAGTGGAGTGGGGGAGACCCAGTACTTC. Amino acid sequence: CASRTSGSGVGETQYF. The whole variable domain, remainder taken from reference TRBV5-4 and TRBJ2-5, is ETGVTQSPTHLIKTRGQQVTLRCSSQSGHNTVSWYQQALGQGPQFIFQYYREEENGRGNFPPRFSGLQFPNYSSELNVNALELDDSALYLCASRTSGSGVGETQYFGPGTRLLVL.

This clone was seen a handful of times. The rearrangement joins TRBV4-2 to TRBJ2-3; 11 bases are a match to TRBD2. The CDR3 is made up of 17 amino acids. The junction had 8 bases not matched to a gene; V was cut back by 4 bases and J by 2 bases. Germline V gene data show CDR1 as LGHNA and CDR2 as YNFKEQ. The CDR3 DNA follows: TGTGCCAGCAGCCCCTCCGGGACTAGCGGCCCCACAGATACGCAGTATTTT. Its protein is CASSPSGTSGPTDTQYF.

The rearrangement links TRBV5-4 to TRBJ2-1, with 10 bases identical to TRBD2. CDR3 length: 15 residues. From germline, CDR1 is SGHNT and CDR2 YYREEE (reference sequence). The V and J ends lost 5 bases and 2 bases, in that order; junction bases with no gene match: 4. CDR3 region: CASSPGTSAYNEQFF. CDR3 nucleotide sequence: TGTGCCAGCAGTCCCGGGACTAGCGCCTACAATGAGCAGTTCTTC.

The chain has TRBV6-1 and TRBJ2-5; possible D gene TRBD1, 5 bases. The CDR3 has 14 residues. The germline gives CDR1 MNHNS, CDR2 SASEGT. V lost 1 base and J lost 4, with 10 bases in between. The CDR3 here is CASSEGRVGETQYF. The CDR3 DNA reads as TGTGCCAGCAGTGAAGGCAGGGTAGGAGAGACCCAGTACTTC.

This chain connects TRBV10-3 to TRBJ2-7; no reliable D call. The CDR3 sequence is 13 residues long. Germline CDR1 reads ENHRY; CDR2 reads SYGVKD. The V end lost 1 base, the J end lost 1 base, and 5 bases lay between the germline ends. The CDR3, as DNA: TGTGCCATCAGTGAGTTGGCTTCCTACGAGCAGTACTTC. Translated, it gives CAISELASYEQYF.

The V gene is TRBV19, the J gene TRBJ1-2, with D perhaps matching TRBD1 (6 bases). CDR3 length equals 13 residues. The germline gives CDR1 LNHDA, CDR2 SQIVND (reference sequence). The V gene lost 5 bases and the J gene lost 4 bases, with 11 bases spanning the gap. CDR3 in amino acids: CASSSQGGYGYTF. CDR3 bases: TGTGCCAGTAGTTCACAGGGCGGCTATGGCTACACCTTC.